This entry features one T cell receptor (beta chain) sequence. This clone's antigen is unknown. Per-base qualities were not stored, and no clone one base away is much larger. CD8 naive samples were CD45RO-negative cells positively selected for CCR7, giving a CD45RA+CCR7+ population that excluded TemRA cells. The donors were healthy, HIV-negative adults with no recently reported acute infections or vaccinations. All donors were Caucasian adults living in Nashville, Tennessee, USA. Blood was collected by leukapheresis, and PBMCs were isolated by Ficoll-Histopaque density gradient centrifugation and then cryopreserved in liquid nitrogen vapor phase. Analytical flow cytometry was used to check the purity and quantity of each magnetically sorted T cell population. Genomic DNA was isolated from every sorted fraction and measured by UV absorbance on a Nanodrop 2000c. The CDR3 starts with the cysteine, ends with the phenylalanine, and has 13 residues. Here the CDR3 DNA is all that survives: 39 bases in frame from base 1. CDR1 SGHAT and CDR2 FQDESV were looked up in the germline V gene (reference sequence). V is pared back by 5 bases and J by 6 bases, with 13 bases lying between the germline termini.

Using the deep immunoSEQ assay, TCR CDR3 regions were amplified from genomic DNA by multiplex PCR. Extracted genomic DNA from each cell subset was distributed evenly across all wells of several immunoSEQ 96-well plates, and each plate was treated as a replicate. Each replicate PCR for sorted subsets received about 200 ng genomic DNA, equal to 28,000 or so T cell genomes. Purified libraries were measured with a Qubit 3.0 fluorometer, size-checked on a Bioanalyzer 2100, and measured again with the KAPA Library Quantification kit. A separate single-read 150-cycle Illumina NextSeq 550 flow cell was used to sequence each immunoSEQ 96-well plate. In the original analysis: Because the immunoSEQ output included only junctional sequences and no quality scores, the filtering could not be the same as the filtering used for full-length reads. Sequences were annotated with PyIR, a Python wrapper for IgBLAST v1.9, using IMGT germline references to assign V/J genes and CDR3. Reads were removed for weak V/J assignments (E-value above 1e-6), missing CDR3, stop codons, out-of-frame junctions, or ambiguous translated residues. V3J clonotypes were defined by identical inferred V gene, J gene, and CDR3 amino acid sequence. To compute the percentage overlap between repertoires, the number of shared unique clonotypes was divided by the size of the smaller repertoire. Three approaches were used to assess repertoire richness: RTK rarefaction, the Chao1 estimator, and Recon v2.1 estimates of unobserved clonotypes. OLGA was used to compute generation probabilities for all TCRbeta clonotypes that the gDNA method yielded from a handful of donors. Entries here come from immuneACCESS through TCRdb and include only in-frame sequences with V and J called. Some clones fail to appear in such tables; in the studies checked, an unresolved V gene covers under half of the shortfall, and the cause of the remainder is unknown. V, J and clone size derive from that table, while D and trimming were established from the DNA sequence. Counted in this sample were about 2.2 million clones; about 93% of them appeared once. Approximately 1.7% of the sample goes to the ten largest clones.

This sample is drawn from a study of shared clonotypes between healthy human individuals (TCRdb year 2020). For the wider study: Two women and a few men aged 18 to 49 years were included in the cohort. For each donor, three plates each were used for CD4 naive and CD4 memory, two plates were used for CD8 naive, and one plate was used for CD8 memory. Per donor, leukapheresis produced somewhere between about 0.85 and 10 billion PBMCs. To increase sequencing depth and limit assay-specific biases, different laboratories used diverse techniques to prepare libraries and sequence TCR repertoires. Blood TCR repertoires of five healthy adults were deeply sequenced to estimate repertoire size and the extent of clonotype sharing between individuals. Overall study results and their limits: Based on pairwise subsampling, the degree of clonotype sharing among donors was expected to be affected by sequencing depth. Naive subsets generally had larger estimated clonotype richness than memory subsets. Because the study included only a small number of donors, the genetic and exposure-history diversity represented was limited. Higher generation probabilities were observed for clonotypes shared by all four sorted-subset donors than for non-shared clonotypes. Sampling was restricted to blood, and TCR repertoires in tissue are likely to differ from TCR repertoires in blood. Incomplete sequencing was indicated by rarefaction of sorted-subset datasets, despite the large sequencing depth. When a handful of donors were compared, the shared fraction of clonotypes was about 5.4% for naive CD4, more than 3% for naive CD8, 2.3% for memory CD4, and 0.4% for memory CD8.

The chain links TRBV11-1 with TRBJ1-2; the D gene lacks a confident call. This TCR came from a man aged 18 to 29 in good health. Some clones in this sample may be carry-over from other donors' samples. The sequencing input was naive CD8+ T cells from PBMCs. The cell subset or site label corresponds to: CD45RA+CCR7+. The DNA reads TGTGCCAGCAGCAAGACACTGCGGGATGGCTACACCTTC. It codes for CASSKTLRDGYTF.